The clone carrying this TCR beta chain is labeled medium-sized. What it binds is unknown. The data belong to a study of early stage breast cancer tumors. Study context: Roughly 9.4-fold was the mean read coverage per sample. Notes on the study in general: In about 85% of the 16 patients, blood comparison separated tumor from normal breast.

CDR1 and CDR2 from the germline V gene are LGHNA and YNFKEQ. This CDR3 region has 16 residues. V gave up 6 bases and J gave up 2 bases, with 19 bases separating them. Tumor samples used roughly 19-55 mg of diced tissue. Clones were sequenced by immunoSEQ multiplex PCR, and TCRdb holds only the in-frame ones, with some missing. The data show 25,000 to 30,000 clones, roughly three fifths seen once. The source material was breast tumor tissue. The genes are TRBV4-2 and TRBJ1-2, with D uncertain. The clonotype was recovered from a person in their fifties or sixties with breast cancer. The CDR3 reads CASSPTLLGINYGYTF. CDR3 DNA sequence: TGTGCCAGCAGTCCTACCCTTCTCGGGATAAACTATGGCTACACCTTC.